This TCR beta chain came from a study of CD8 T cells in ankylosing spondylitis. V was pared by 6 bases and J by 1 base, with 16 bases between. The CDR3 totals 16 residues. The germline CDR1 and CDR2 sequences are MNHNS and SASEGT. Study-level results: Disease-linked clones bore a CD8+ phenotype, appearing relatively rarely in peripheral blood. Reports say disease-linked clones showed up significantly more in matched ankylosing spondylitis synovial fluid. There were earlier reports of some motif variants in reactive arthritis synovial fluid and blood. Several highly homologous variants made up a TCR beta motif, and this motif appeared characteristic of ankylosing spondylitis blood.

This clonotype showed up many times. Its target is not known. Each CDR3 protein gets one entry after TCRdb re-called the 5' RACE reads with MiXCR. The sample records fewer than 550,000 distinct CDR3 sequences, about 5% being singletons. The chain is built from TRBV6-1 and TRBJ2-4, with D possibly matching TRBD2 (5 bases). The sequencing input was blood, either unsorted or a sorted T cell fraction (not recorded which). This TCR was sampled from a male donor with ankylosing spondylitis. The CDR3 here is CASRSTGWTAKNIQYF. For the CDR3, the DNA is TGTGCCAGCAGGTCCACTGGGTGGACTGCCAAAAACATTCAGTACTTC.